This entry describes one T cell receptor (beta chain). Trimming removed 0 bases from V and 5 bases from J; junction bases left unmatched: 8. The V gene's germline CDR1 is LGHNA and CDR2 YSLEER. CDR3 size: 18 residues. This sample is part of a study of technical replicates of blood from a handful of donors. TCRdb's copy holds only in-frame clones and misses some; the assay was immunoSEQ multiplex PCR. The sample shows tens of thousands of clones, around 92% of them seen only once. The chain uses TRBV4-3 and TRBJ2-3; 13 bases agree with TRBD2. The source of this sequence is a human donor in good health. The source material was T cells isolated from PBMCs. The CDR3 coding sequence is TGCGCCAGCAGCCAAGATTACGGACTAGCGGGAGTCGGAGATACGCAGTATTTT. It yields the protein CASSQDYGLAGVGDTQYF.